The T cell receptor (beta chain) under discussion was sequenced for a study of cytomegalovirus exposure and HLA in healthy donors. Study as a whole: An earlier analysis identified 100 million to 130 million unique TCR beta sequences in 170 million or so T cells.

Study findings and constraints: Most of the TCR beta V segments (in an earlier analysis) were productive either about 90% or about 30% of the time. The study put 150 or so TCR beta chains on its list as cytomegalovirus-associated.

Researchers ran the PCR with 60 Vbeta and 13 Jbeta primers. Here immunoSEQ multiplex PCR was the method, and the copy in TCRdb shows in-frame clones only, minus some. Of roughly 160,000 clones listed, just under 80% are singletons. This clone occurred a few times. Its specificity is not known. The clonotype was recovered from a man aged 25 to 45 in good health and CMV-seronegative. Sequenced material: PBMCs.

CDR3 amino acids: CASSLPGVRAAGGYGYTF. CDR3 DNA sequence: TGTGCCAGCAGTTTACCGGGAGTACGGGCCGCCGGAGGGTATGGCTACACCTTC. This chain joins TRBV28 and TRBJ1-2; the D is unclear. The CDR3 sequence is 18 residues long. Germline-derived CDR1 and CDR2 are MDHEN and SYDVKM. Trimming removed 2 bases at V and 5 bases at J, with 24 bases between.